The 32 T cell receptor beta chains in this list originate from one sample, sequenced in a study of T cell responses to AZD1222 COVID-19 vaccine. Only in-frame clones appear in the TCRdb table, and some are missing; sequencing was by immunoSEQ multiplex PCR. Of approximately 180,000 clones listed, less than 95% were seen once; the top ten hold approximately 2.9%. The sample was peripheral blood, taken on day 0 of AZD1222 vaccination. The receptors here all came from an adult in good health.

The chain employs TRBV19 and TRBJ1-1; D unresolved. CDR3 length: 14 residues. V gave up 4 bases and J gave up 1 base, with 10 bases separating them. From germline, CDR1 is LNHDA and CDR2 SQIVND (reference sequence). The DNA of the CDR3 is TGTGCCAGTAGTAACGGGTGGGGGAACACTGAAGCTTTCTTT. Translating it yields CASSNGWGNTEAFF.

CDR3 sequence: CASSLLTGLNTEAFF. The CDR3 DNA is TGTGCCAGTAGTCTTTTGACAGGATTGAACACTGAAGCTTTCTTT. The gene calls are TRBV19 and TRBJ1-1, with D possibly TRBD1 on 6 matching bases. The CDR3 is made up of 15 amino acids. Between the trimmed V and J ends, which lost 5 bases and 0 bases, there was a span of 13 bases. Germline V gene sequence: CDR1 LNHDA, CDR2 SQIVND (reference sequence).

The genes are TRBV3-1 (or the pseudogene TRBV3-2) and TRBJ2-7, with 7 bases that match TRBD1. This CDR3 comprises 14 residues. Losses at the gene ends were 3 bases for V and 5 bases for J; bases not matched to a gene: 7. Germline CDR1 and CDR2: LGHDT and YNNKEL (reference sequence). The CDR3 DNA reads TGTGCCAGCAGCCACCTAGACAGGGCCCACGAGCAGTACTTC. It is translated as CASSHLDRAHEQYF.

V is TRBV14 and J is TRBJ1-1; 7 nucleotides match TRBD1. CDR1 is SGHDN and CDR2 is FVKESK in the germline V gene. The CDR3 is 16 amino acids. V gave up 0 bases and J gave up 5 bases; unmatched junction bases: 9. Here the CDR3 reads CASSQDILGGATEAFF. In nucleotides, the CDR3 is TGTGCCAGCAGCCAAGATATATTAGGGGGCGCGACTGAAGCTTTCTTT.

J is TRBJ1-5 and V is TRBV7-9; 9 bases match TRBD1. The CDR3 totals 15 residues. With V trimmed by 1 base and J by 2 bases, 0 bases remained unmatched. Germline V lookup: CDR1 SEHNR, CDR2 FQNEAQ (reference sequence). The CDR3 nucleotides read TGTGCCAGCAGCTTAGGGGACAGGGGCAATCAGCCCCAGCATTTT. Its translation is CASSLGDRGNQPQHF.

The DNA for the CDR3 is TGTGCCAGCAGCACAGAACATCCTAGCGGGACCGACTACGAGCAGTACTTC. This codes for CASSTEHPSGTDYEQYF. The V call is TRBV5-4, the J call TRBJ2-7; 9 positions match TRBD2. Germline V gene sequence: CDR1 SGHNT, CDR2 YYREEE (reference sequence). The CDR3 runs to 17 residues. V lost 4 bases and J lost 3; bases outside the gene matches: 14. Looking up the rest from reference TRBV5-4 and TRBJ2-7 gives the full variable domain: ETGVTQSPTHLIKTRGQQVTLRCSSQSGHNTVSWYQQALGQGPQFIFQYYREEENGRGNFPPRFSGLQFPNYSSELNVNALELDDSALYLCASSTEHPSGTDYEQYFGPGTRLTVT.

This sequence joins TRBV7-8 and TRBJ1-3; D is unclear. The CDR3 consists of 14 residues. Trimming removed 7 bases from V and 0 bases from J, with 10 bases in between. The germline V gene encodes CDR1 SGHVS and CDR2 FQNEAQ. The CDR3 sequence is CASTPGSSGNTIYF. DNA of the CDR3: TGTGCCAGCACCCCGGGGAGCTCTGGAAACACCATATATTTT.

The chain is built from TRBV3-1 (or the pseudogene TRBV3-2) and TRBJ2-7; D remains unclear. Per germline, CDR1 LGHDT and CDR2 YNNKEL (reference sequence). V was pared by 6 bases and J by 4 bases, with 10 bases between. The CDR3 spans 12 residues. Here the CDR3 reads CASSGLTYEQYF. The CDR3 DNA follows: TGTGCCAGCAGTGGTCTAACTTACGAGCAGTACTTC.

This chain uses TRBV6-1 with TRBJ2-3, with 9 positions matching TRBD2. The CDR3 spans 16 residues. V was clipped by 1 base and J by 0 bases; unmatched bases: 2. CDR1 is MNHNS, CDR2 SASEGT, per germline. In DNA, the CDR3 is TGTGCCAGCAGTGAAGGGCTAGCGGGGAGCACAGATACGCAGTATTTT. It codes for CASSEGLAGSTDTQYF.

This clone was detected once. The chain joins TRBV5-1 to TRBJ2-5; 11 bases line up with TRBD2. The CDR3 has 16 amino acids. Per germline, CDR1 SGHRS and CDR2 YFSETQ. V shed 3 bases and J 2 bases; nucleotides not matched to a gene: 6. The CDR3 DNA reads TGCGCCAGCAGCTCGGGACTAGCGGAGCCTCAAGAGACCCAGTACTTC. Translating it yields CASSSGLAEPQETQYF.

The rearrangement uses TRBV7-3 and TRBJ1-2, with a weak D call TRBD1 (6 bases). The germline V and J ends were trimmed by 4 bases and 4 bases, with 16 bases remaining between them. CDR3 length equals 15 residues. The germline V gene has CDR1 SGHTA and CDR2 FQGTGA. This CDR3 is CASSSTGGGSYGYTF. CDR3 DNA sequence: TGTGCCAGCAGCTCAACCGGGGGCGGCTCCTATGGCTACACCTTC.

Notes on this clone: The same CDR3 arises from other DNA sequences in this sample as well. V is TRBV6-5 and J is TRBJ1-1; no firm D call. This CDR3 has 13 amino acids. The V and J ends lost 6 bases and 0 bases respectively, with 8 bases between them. Germline values: CDR1 MNHEY, CDR2 SVGAGI. In DNA, the CDR3 is TGTGCCAGCAGCGATAGGGTGAACACTGAAGCTTTCTTT. Amino acid sequence: CASSDRVNTEAFF.

J is TRBJ1-1 and V is TRBV6-5, with D perhaps matching TRBD1 (6 bases). V lost 2 bases and J lost 4, with 14 bases in between. The CDR3 spans 15 residues. Germline V gene sequence: CDR1 MNHEY, CDR2 SVGAGI. The CDR3 reads CASSYAPTGITEAFF. CDR3 DNA sequence: TGTGCCAGCAGTTACGCCCCCACAGGGATCACTGAAGCTTTCTTT.

The chain joins TRBV7-6 to TRBJ1-1, with D tentatively TRBD1 (6 bases). This CDR3 comprises 15 residues. Germline V CDR1 and CDR2: SGHVS, FNYEAQ. The V and J ends lost 5 bases and 5 bases respectively, with 18 bases between them. Here the CDR3 reads CASSDGGRGGTEAFF. DNA of the CDR3: TGTGCCAGCAGCGATGGGGGCCGTGGGGGAACTGAAGCTTTCTTT.

As regards this clone: Within the sample, other DNA sequences also encode this same CDR3. The V gene is TRBV4-3, the J gene TRBJ1-6, with no clear D. In germline, CDR1 is LGHNA, CDR2 YSLEER. CDR3 length: 13 amino acids. V dropped 0 bases and J dropped 6 bases, with 3 bases sitting between them. CDR3: CASSQELNSPLHF. For the CDR3, the DNA is TGCGCCAGCAGCCAAGAACTTAATTCACCCCTCCACTTT.

The J gene is TRBJ2-3, the V gene TRBV2; TRBD2 might be the D (5 bases). Trimming took off 5 bases at V and 1 base at J, with 13 bases between the two ends. Germline V gene lookup returns CDR1 SNHLY and CDR2 FYNNEI. The CDR3 contains 15 residues. CDR3 residues: CASSSGGVGTDTQYF. In DNA, the CDR3 is TGTGCCAGCAGTAGCGGTGGGGTTGGCACAGATACGCAGTATTTT. Complete variable domain (other parts from reference TRBV2 and TRBJ2-3): EPEVTQTPSHQVTQMGQEVILRCVPISNHLYFYWYRQILGQKVEFLVSFYNNEISEKSEIFDDQFSVERPDGSNFTLKIRSTKLEDSAMYFCASSSGGVGTDTQYFGPGTRLTVL.

The chain links TRBV10-3 to TRBJ2-3, with 8 bases matching TRBD1. This CDR3 has 14 residues. V lost 3 bases, J lost 4 bases, and 3 bases stayed unmatched. CDR1 and CDR2 (germline): ENHRY, SYGVKD. The CDR3 reads CAISDAQGADTQYF. CDR3 nucleotide sequence: TGTGCCATCAGTGACGCACAGGGGGCAGATACGCAGTATTTT.

This clone is a singleton in its sample. The chain links TRBV7-2 to TRBJ1-2; 7 bases are a match to TRBD1. Germline V lookup: CDR1 SGHTA, CDR2 FQGNSA. J was trimmed by 7 bases and V by 0 bases; bases with no gene match: 2. The CDR3 runs 13 residues. The CDR3 reads CASSLAPGGGYTF. CDR3 coding DNA: TGTGCCAGCAGCTTAGCCCCAGGGGGTGGCTACACCTTC.

The chain uses TRBV7-2 and TRBJ2-1, with 10 bases that match TRBD2. V lost 4 bases and J lost 7; bases outside the gene matches: 7. The CDR3 has 15 amino acids. The germline V gene encodes CDR1 SGHTA and CDR2 FQGNSA. CDR3 nucleotide sequence: TGTGCCAGCAGCTCCCGAGCGGGGGGGCGGAATGAGCAGTTCTTC. It is translated as CASSSRAGGRNEQFF.

This chain uses TRBV20-1 with TRBJ2-5, with D tentatively TRBD2 (7 bases). V gave up 3 bases and J gave up 5 bases, with 13 bases separating them. The CDR3 consists of 13 residues. CDR1 and CDR2 from the germline V gene are DFQATT and SNEGSKA (reference sequence). The CDR3 DNA is TGCAGTGCTAGTGGGGGGGCAGGGGAGACCCAGTACTTC. It codes for CSASGGAGETQYF.

V and J are TRBV14 and TRBJ1-1, with TRBD1 as a possible D gene (6 bases). The CDR3 is made up of 15 amino acids. V lost 0 bases and J lost 3, with 11 bases in between. Germline-derived CDR1 and CDR2 are SGHDN and FVKESK. CDR3 sequence reads: CASSQDRNRDTEAFF. The CDR3 DNA reads TGTGCCAGCAGCCAAGATCGGAACAGGGACACTGAAGCTTTCTTT.

The rearrangement links TRBV5-4 to TRBJ2-6; 8 bases agree with TRBD1. J gave up 0 bases and V 1 base, and 3 bases lay outside the gene matches. CDR3 size: 17 residues. CDR1 and CDR2 (germline): SGHNT, YYREEE (reference sequence). For the CDR3, the DNA is TGTGCCAGCAGCTTGACAGGGGGGTACTCTGGGGCCAACGTCCTGACTTTC. It codes for CASSLTGGYSGANVLTF.

This clone came up once. CDR3 in amino acids: CASKDYLGGQSPQHF. DNA for the CDR3: TGTGCCAGCAAAGATTATCTCGGGGGCCAATCGCCCCAGCATTTT. The V call is TRBV6-6, the J call TRBJ1-5; a weak D match, TRBD1 (6 bases). The CDR3 covers 15 residues. Germline V gene data show CDR1 as MNHNY and CDR2 as SVGAGI (reference sequence). Between the trimmed V and J ends, which lost 7 bases and 9 bases, there was a span of 22 bases.

The J gene is TRBJ1-5, the V gene TRBV12-3 or TRBV12-4; the D is unclear. There are 13 residues in the CDR3. V was cut by 6 bases and J by 4 bases, with 10 bases left in between. This CDR3 reads CASRGSLNQPQHF. CDR3 nucleotides: TGTGCCAGCAGAGGGTCCCTAAATCAGCCCCAGCATTTT.

In its sample, this clone was seen once. V and J are TRBV6-5 and TRBJ1-1; D possibly corresponds to TRBD1 (6 bases). The length of the CDR3 is 14 residues. Germline V lookup: CDR1 MNHEY, CDR2 SVGAGI. V lost 6 bases and J lost 1, with 12 bases in between. CDR3 nucleotide sequence: TGTGCCAGCAGAGCAGGGGTGGGGAACACTGAAGCTTTCTTT. Protein: CASRAGVGNTEAFF.

The chain links TRBV30 to TRBJ1-6; D remains ambiguous. V lost 0 bases, J lost 4 bases, and 7 bases lay in between. Germline V gene sequence: CDR1 GTSNPN, CDR2 SVGIG (reference sequence). The CDR3 extends over 14 amino acids. CDR3: CAWSVSGYNSPLHF. In nucleotides, the CDR3 is TGTGCCTGGAGTGTATCGGGGTATAATTCACCCCTCCACTTT.

The chain has TRBV7-9 and TRBJ2-7; 10 bases line up with TRBD1. V lost 5 bases, J lost 3 bases, and 7 bases stayed unmatched. The CDR3 length is 15 residues. The germline V gene has CDR1 SEHNR and CDR2 FQNEAQ (reference sequence). CDR3 nucleotide sequence: TGTGCCAGCAGCCCCCGGACAGGGGGGTTCTACGAGCAGTACTTC. Translation: CASSPRTGGFYEQYF.

The chain joins TRBV7-3 to TRBJ2-5; 16 bases fit TRBD2. CDR1 is SGHTA and CDR2 is FQGTGA in the germline V gene. J was trimmed by 3 bases and V by 5 bases; bases with no gene match: 3. The CDR3 has 16 amino acids. CDR3 residues: CASSPGLAGGKETQYF. CDR3 in DNA: TGTGCCAGCAGCCCGGGACTAGCGGGGGGGAAAGAGACCCAGTACTTC.

The CDR3: CASSRPKNTEAFF. CDR3 DNA: TGTGCCAGCAGCCGACCGAAGAACACTGAAGCTTTCTTT. J is TRBJ1-1 and V is TRBV3-1 (or the pseudogene TRBV3-2); D remains unclear. Deletions cut 4 bases from V and 1 base from J, with 7 bases between. The length of the CDR3 is 13 residues. From germline, CDR1 is LGHDT and CDR2 YNNKEL (reference sequence).

DNA of the CDR3: TGTGCCAGCAGTTACTCCTTTTCAGGGGGTGACTACGAGCAGTACTTC. Translation: CASSYSFSGGDYEQYF. This chain uses TRBV6-5 with TRBJ2-7; 7 bases agree with TRBD1. The germline V gene encodes CDR1 MNHEY and CDR2 SVGAGI. The CDR3 is 16 residues long. V was pared by 0 bases and J by 3 bases, with 8 bases of the junction left unmatched.

This sequence joins TRBV6-4 and TRBJ1-1; D unclear. V shed 5 bases and J shed 1 base, with 8 bases lying between them. The V gene's germline CDR1 is MRHNA and CDR2 SNTAGT. This CDR3 region has 13 residues. Written as DNA, the CDR3 is TGTGCCAGCAGTCCGGCCGCGAACACTGAAGCTTTCTTT. Amino acid sequence: CASSPAANTEAFF.

The V gene is TRBV6-1, the J gene TRBJ1-2; no definite D call. CDR1 is MNHNS, CDR2 SASEGT, per germline. Trimming took off 0 bases at V and 2 bases at J, with 13 bases between the two ends. There are 16 residues in the CDR3. DNA of the CDR3: TGTGCCAGCAGTGAAGCTCAACTGACCGGGAACTATGGCTACACCTTC. Translating it yields CASSEAQLTGNYGYTF.